The T cell receptor (beta chain) under discussion was sequenced for a study of control samples from healthy donors and cancer patients. J was trimmed by 5 bases and V by 2 bases; bases with no gene match: 8. Germline loops: CDR1 SGDLS, CDR2 YYNGEE. The CDR3 contains 15 residues. Repertoires were generated with immunoSEQ multiplex PCR, while TCRdb's copy carries only in-frame clones and drops some. The sample contains about 150,000 clones, 85% to 90% of which appear only once. The sequence was collected from a man younger than 35 in good health. The rearrangement joins TRBV9 to TRBJ2-5; the match to TRBD2 covers 8 bases. Source material: blood. Here the CDR3 reads CASSVYRGGHETQYF. The CDR3 coding sequence is TGTGCCAGCAGCGTGTATCGGGGGGGCCACGAGACCCAGTACTTC. The whole variable domain, filled in from reference TRBV9 and TRBJ2-5, reads DSGVTQTPKHLITATGQRVTLRCSPRSGDLSVYWYQQSLDQGLQFLIQYYNGEERAKGNILERFSAQQFPDLHSELNLSSLELGDSALYFCASSVYRGGHETQYFGPGTRLLVL.